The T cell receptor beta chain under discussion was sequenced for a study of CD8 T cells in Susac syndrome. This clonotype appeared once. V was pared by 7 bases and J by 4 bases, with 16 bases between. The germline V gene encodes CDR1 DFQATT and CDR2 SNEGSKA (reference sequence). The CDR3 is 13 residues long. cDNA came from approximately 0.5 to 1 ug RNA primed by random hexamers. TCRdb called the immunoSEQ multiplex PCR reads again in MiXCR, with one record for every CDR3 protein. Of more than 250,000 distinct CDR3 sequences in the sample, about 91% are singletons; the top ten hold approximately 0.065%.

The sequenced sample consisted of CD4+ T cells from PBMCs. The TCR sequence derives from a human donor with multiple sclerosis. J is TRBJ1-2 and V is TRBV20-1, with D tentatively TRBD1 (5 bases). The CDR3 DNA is TGCAGTGTCGTAGATGGGACTCGCTATGGCTACACCTTC. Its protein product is CSVVDGTRYGYTF.